The rows below give T cell receptor beta chains drawn from one sample of a study of T cell repertoires in cytomegalovirus infection. TCRdb independently ran MiXCR on the reads; one entry per CDR3 protein. Counted here are 80,000 or so distinct CDR3 sequences, roughly 40% occurring once; the ten biggest clones make up 85% to 95%. Their specific antigens are unknown. The sample consisted of CD8+ T cells from cultured PBMCs, taken from culture after CMV antigen stimulation. These receptors originate from a human donor in good health (CMV status not recorded). Some clones in this sample may be carry-over from other donors' samples. Both conserved end residues are part of each CDR3. D genes are given only for firm matches. Only part of the rows carry a size: once, few, many, or a class if the clone is expanded.

abundance: .
j_gene: TRBJ2-2
v_gene: TRBV7-9
d_gene: .
CDR3aa: CASSNTGQETNTGELFF
CDR3nt: TGTGCCAGCAGCAATACCGGACAAGAGACGAACACCGGGGAGCTGTTTTTT

abundance: .
j_gene: TRBJ1-5
v_gene: TRBV19
d_gene: .
CDR3aa: CASSHVRVSRGNQPQHF
CDR3nt: TGTGCCAGTAGTCATGTGAGGGTCAGTAGGGGCAATCAGCCCCAGCATTTT

abundance: .
j_gene: TRBJ2-7
v_gene: TRBV6-2/TRBV6-3
d_gene: .
CDR3aa: CASSIILWGQHEQYF
CDR3nt: TGTGCCAGCAGTATTATCTTGTGGGGGCAACACGAGCAGTACTTC

abundance: .
j_gene: TRBJ1-2
v_gene: TRBV7-2
d_gene: .
CDR3aa: CASSLLRDGYTF
CDR3nt: TGTGCCAGCAGCTTACTGAGGGATGGCTACACCTTC

abundance: many
j_gene: TRBJ2-7
v_gene: TRBV7-2
d_gene: TRBD1
CDR3aa: CASSYGQGATYEQYF
CDR3nt: TGTGCCAGCAGCTATGGACAGGGGGCAACGTACGAGCAGTACTTC

abundance: .
j_gene: TRBJ2-7
v_gene: TRBV7-8
d_gene: TRBD1
CDR3aa: CASSPYRGLREEQYF
CDR3nt: TGTGCCAGCAGCCCATACAGGGGGCTTCGGGAGGAGCAGTACTTC

abundance: few
j_gene: TRBJ2-5
v_gene: TRBV4-1
d_gene: TRBD1
CDR3aa: CASSQDTGELETQYF
CDR3nt: TGCGCCAGCAGCCAAGATACAGGGGAGTTAGAGACCCAGTACTTC

abundance: .
j_gene: TRBJ2-7
v_gene: TRBV6-5
d_gene: .
CDR3aa: CASSYAGTAGEQYF
CDR3nt: TGTGCCAGCAGTTACGCCGGGACAGCGGGGGAGCAGTACTTC

abundance: .
j_gene: TRBJ1-5
v_gene: TRBV6-1
d_gene: .
CDR3aa: CASSEARVVLNQPQHF
CDR3nt: TGTGCCAGCAGTGAAGCGCGGGTCGTCCTTAATCAGCCCCAGCATTTT

abundance: .
j_gene: TRBJ1-6
v_gene: TRBV27
d_gene: .
CDR3aa: CASSLIQGSYNSPLHF
CDR3nt: TGTGCCAGCAGTCTCATCCAGGGCTCCTATAATTCACCCCTCCACTTT

abundance: .
j_gene: TRBJ1-1
v_gene: TRBV11-1
d_gene: .
CDR3aa: CASTPDLSIIDTEAFF
CDR3nt: TGTGCCAGCACCCCGGACCTTTCTATTATCGACACTGAAGCTTTCTTT

abundance: .
j_gene: TRBJ1-3
v_gene: TRBV20-1
d_gene: .
CDR3aa: CSAREDGKSGNTIYF
CDR3nt: TGCAGTGCTAGAGAGGATGGAAAATCTGGAAACACCATATATTTT

abundance: .
j_gene: TRBJ2-1
v_gene: TRBV6-2/TRBV6-3
d_gene: .
CDR3aa: CASRPTGARPEQFF
CDR3nt: TGTGCCAGCAGACCTACGGGGGCCCGCCCTGAGCAGTTCTTC

abundance: .
j_gene: TRBJ1-6
v_gene: TRBV28
d_gene: .
CDR3aa: CASSFGRENSPLHF
CDR3nt: TGTGCCAGCAGTTTCGGCAGGGAGAATTCACCCCTCCACTTT

abundance: many
j_gene: TRBJ1-1
v_gene: TRBV7-2
d_gene: .
CDR3aa: CASSLWAQNTEAFF
CDR3nt: TGTGCCAGCAGCTTATGGGCACAGAACACTGAAGCTTTCTTT

abundance: .
j_gene: TRBJ1-1
v_gene: TRBV4-1
d_gene: .
CDR3aa: CASSRQTVNTEAFF
CDR3nt: TGCGCCAGCAGCCGACAGACGGTGAACACTGAAGCTTTCTTT

abundance: .
j_gene: TRBJ1-2
v_gene: TRBV12-3/TRBV12-4
d_gene: .
CDR3aa: CASSSTTGGRIYYGYTF
CDR3nt: TGTGCCAGCAGCTCCACGACGGGGGGCAGGATCTACTATGGCTACACCTTC

abundance: .
j_gene: TRBJ1-2
v_gene: TRBV9
d_gene: TRBD1
CDR3aa: CASSKGTQGNYGYTF
CDR3nt: TGTGCCAGCAGCAAGGGGACACAGGGGAACTATGGCTACACCTTC

abundance: .
j_gene: TRBJ2-7
v_gene: TRBV9
d_gene: .
CDR3aa: CASSAAGTSNHEQYF
CDR3nt: TGTGCCAGCAGCGCAGCCGGGACGTCTAACCACGAGCAGTACTTC

abundance: .
j_gene: TRBJ1-2
v_gene: TRBV10-3
d_gene: .
CDR3aa: CAIFPDPPEKQGLYGYTF
CDR3nt: TGTGCCATCTTCCCGGACCCGCCAGAGAAGCAGGGCCTCTATGGCTACACCTTC

abundance: once
j_gene: TRBJ1-2
v_gene: TRBV7-4
d_gene: .
CDR3aa: CASSPQGSTFGYTF
CDR3nt: TGTGCCAGCAGCCCCCAAGGTTCCACCTTCGGCTACACCTTC

abundance: .
j_gene: TRBJ1-2
v_gene: TRBV7-3
d_gene: .
CDR3aa: CASSPTPTGNYGYTF
CDR3nt: TGTGCCAGCAGCCCGACCCCAACAGGGAACTATGGCTACACCTTC